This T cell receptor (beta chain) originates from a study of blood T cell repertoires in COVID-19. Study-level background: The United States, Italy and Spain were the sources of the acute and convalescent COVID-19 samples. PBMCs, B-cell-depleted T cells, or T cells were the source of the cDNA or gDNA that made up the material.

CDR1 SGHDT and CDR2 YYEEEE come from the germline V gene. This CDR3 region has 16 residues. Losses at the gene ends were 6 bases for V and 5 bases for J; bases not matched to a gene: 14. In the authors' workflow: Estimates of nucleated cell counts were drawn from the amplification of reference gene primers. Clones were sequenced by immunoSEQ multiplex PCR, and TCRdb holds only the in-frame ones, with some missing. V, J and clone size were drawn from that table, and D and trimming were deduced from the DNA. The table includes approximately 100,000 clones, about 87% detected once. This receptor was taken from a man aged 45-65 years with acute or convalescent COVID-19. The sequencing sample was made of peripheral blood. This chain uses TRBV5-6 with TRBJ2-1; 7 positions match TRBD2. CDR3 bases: TGTGCCAGCATCCCCATGGGGGAGGGCCGAAACAATGAGCAGTTCTTC. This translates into CASIPMGEGRNNEQFF. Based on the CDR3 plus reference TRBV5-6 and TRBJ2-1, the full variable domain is DAGVTQSPTHLIKTRGQQVTLRCSPKSGHDTVSWYQQALGQGPQFIFQYYEEEERQRGNFPDRFSGHQFPNYSSELNVNALLLGDSALYLCASIPMGEGRNNEQFFGPGTRLTVL.